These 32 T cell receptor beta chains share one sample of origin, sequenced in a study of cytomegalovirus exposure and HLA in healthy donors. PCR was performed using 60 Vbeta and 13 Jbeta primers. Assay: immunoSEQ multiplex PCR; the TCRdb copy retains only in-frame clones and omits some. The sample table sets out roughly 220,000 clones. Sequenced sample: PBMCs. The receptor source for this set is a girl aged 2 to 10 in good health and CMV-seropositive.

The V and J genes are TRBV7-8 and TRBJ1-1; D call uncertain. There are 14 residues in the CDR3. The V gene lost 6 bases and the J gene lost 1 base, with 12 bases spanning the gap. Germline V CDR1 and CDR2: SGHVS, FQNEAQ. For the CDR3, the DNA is TGTGCCAGCAGTGAGCCCCCGGGGAACACTGAAGCTTTCTTT. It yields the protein CASSEPPGNTEAFF.

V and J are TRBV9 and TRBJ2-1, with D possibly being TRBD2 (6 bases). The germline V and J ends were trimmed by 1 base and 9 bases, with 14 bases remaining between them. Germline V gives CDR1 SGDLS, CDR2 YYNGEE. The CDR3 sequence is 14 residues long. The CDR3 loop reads CASSVLRDSPEQFF. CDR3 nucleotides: TGTGCCAGCAGCGTACTCCGGGACTCCCCTGAGCAGTTCTTC.

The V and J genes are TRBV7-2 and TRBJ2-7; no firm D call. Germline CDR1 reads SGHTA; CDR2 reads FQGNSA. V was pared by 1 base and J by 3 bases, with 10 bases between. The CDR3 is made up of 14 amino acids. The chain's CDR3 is CASSLGQTFYEQYF. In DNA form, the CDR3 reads TGTGCCAGCAGCTTAGGACAAACCTTCTACGAGCAGTACTTC.

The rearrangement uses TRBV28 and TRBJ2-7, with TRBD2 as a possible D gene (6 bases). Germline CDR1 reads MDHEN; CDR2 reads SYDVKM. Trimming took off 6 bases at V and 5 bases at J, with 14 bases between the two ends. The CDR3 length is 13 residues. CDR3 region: CASRSGSEHEQYF. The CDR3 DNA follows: TGTGCCAGCAGATCCGGGAGCGAGCACGAGCAGTACTTC.

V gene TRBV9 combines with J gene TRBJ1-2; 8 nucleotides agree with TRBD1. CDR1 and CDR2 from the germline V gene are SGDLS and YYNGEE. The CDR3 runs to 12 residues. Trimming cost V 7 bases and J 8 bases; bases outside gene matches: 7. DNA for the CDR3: TGTGCCAGCGGAGACAGGGGTGGAGGCTACACCTTC. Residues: CASGDRGGGYTF. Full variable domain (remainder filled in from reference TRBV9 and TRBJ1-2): DSGVTQTPKHLITATGQRVTLRCSPRSGDLSVYWYQQSLDQGLQFLIQYYNGEERAKGNILERFSAQQFPDLHSELNLSSLELGDSALYFCASGDRGGGYTFGSGTRLTVV.

The CDR3 loop is CASSSSGDWTEAFF. The CDR3 bases are TGTGCCAGCAGCTCCTCAGGGGATTGGACTGAAGCTTTCTTT. J is TRBJ1-1 and V is TRBV7-9; D might be TRBD1 (6 bases). The CDR3 sequence is 14 residues long. The V gene's germline CDR1 is SEHNR and CDR2 FQNEAQ (reference sequence). Trimming shortened V by 4 bases and J by 5 bases, and 14 bases separated the two germline ends.

The DNA of the CDR3 is TGTGCCAGCAGTTTCGCCTTAACAGGGGAGAACGGCTATGGCTACACCTTC. Translation gives CASSFALTGENGYGYTF. The gene calls are TRBV28 and TRBJ1-2; 7 bases are a match to TRBD1. Germline CDR1 is MDHEN and CDR2 is SYDVKM. Germline trimming cut 3 bases from V and 4 bases from J; bases unmatched to any gene: 14. This CDR3 spans 17 amino acids.

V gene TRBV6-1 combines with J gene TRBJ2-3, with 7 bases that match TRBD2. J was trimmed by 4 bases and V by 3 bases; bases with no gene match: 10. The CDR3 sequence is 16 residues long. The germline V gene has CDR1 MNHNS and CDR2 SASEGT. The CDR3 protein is CASSDELAVAADTQYF. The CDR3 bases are TGTGCCAGCAGTGATGAGCTAGCGGTGGCCGCAGATACGCAGTATTTT.

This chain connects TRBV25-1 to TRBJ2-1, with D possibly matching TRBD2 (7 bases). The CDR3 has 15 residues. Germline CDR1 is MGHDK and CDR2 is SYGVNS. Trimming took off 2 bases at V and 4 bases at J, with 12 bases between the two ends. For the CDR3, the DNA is TGTGCCAGCAGTGAAGGGGGGGCGCGTTACAATGAGCAGTTCTTC. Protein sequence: CASSEGGARYNEQFF.

The CDR3 DNA sequence: TGCGCCAGCAGCACTGGGACAGGGGAGCAGTTCTTC. It specifies CASSTGTGEQFF. The rearrangement links TRBV5-1 to TRBJ2-1, with 9 bases fitting TRBD1. Germline V lookup: CDR1 SGHRS, CDR2 YFSETQ. J gave up 10 bases and V 4 bases, and 3 bases lay outside the gene matches. This CDR3 contains 12 residues.

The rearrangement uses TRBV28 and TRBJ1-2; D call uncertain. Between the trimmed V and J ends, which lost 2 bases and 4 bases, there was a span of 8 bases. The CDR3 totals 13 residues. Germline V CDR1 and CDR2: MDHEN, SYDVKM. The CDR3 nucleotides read TGTGCCAGCAGTTTAGAGGGCCCCTATGGCTACACCTTC. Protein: CASSLEGPYGYTF.

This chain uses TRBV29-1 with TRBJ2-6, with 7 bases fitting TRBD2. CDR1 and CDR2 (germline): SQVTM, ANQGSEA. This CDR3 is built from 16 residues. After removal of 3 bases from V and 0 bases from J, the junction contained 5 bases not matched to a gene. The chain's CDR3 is CSVDPGEGSGANVLTF. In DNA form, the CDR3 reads TGCAGCGTTGATCCGGGGGAGGGCTCTGGGGCCAACGTCCTGACTTTC.

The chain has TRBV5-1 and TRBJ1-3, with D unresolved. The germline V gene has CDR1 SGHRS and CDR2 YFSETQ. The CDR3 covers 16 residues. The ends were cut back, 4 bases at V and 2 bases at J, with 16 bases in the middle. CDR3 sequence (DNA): TGCGCCAGCAGCCTGTCCCCCTCCGGGGCTGGAAACACCATATATTTT. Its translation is CASSLSPSGAGNTIYF.

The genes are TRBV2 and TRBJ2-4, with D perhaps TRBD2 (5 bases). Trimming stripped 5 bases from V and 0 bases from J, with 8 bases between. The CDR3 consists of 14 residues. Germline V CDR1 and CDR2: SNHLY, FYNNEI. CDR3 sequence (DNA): TGTGCCAGCAGTCCCGGACTAGCCAAAAACATTCAGTACTTC. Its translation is CASSPGLAKNIQYF.

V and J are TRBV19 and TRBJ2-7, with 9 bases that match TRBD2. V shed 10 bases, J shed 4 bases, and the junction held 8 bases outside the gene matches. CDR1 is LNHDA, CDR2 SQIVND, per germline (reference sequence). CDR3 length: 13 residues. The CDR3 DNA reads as TGTGCCACCAGCAGGAGCGGGAGGTACGAGCAGTACTTC. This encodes CATSRSGRYEQYF.

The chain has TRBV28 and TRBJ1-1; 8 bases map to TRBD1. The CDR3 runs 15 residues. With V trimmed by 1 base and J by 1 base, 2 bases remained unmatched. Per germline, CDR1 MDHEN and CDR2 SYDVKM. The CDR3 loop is CASSLLQGENTEAFF. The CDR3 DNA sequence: TGTGCCAGCAGTTTATTACAGGGGGAGAACACTGAAGCTTTCTTT.

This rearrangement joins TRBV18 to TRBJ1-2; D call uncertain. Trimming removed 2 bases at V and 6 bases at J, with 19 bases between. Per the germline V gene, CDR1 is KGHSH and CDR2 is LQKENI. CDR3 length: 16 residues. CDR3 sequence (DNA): TGTGCCAGCTCACCAGTCGGTCGGGATTGGCAGAATGGCTACACCTTC. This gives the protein CASSPVGRDWQNGYTF.

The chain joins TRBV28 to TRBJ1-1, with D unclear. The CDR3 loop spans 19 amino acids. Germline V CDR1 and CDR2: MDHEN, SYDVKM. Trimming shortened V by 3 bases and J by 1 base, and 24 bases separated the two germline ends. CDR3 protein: CASSFSKTPESATNTEAFF. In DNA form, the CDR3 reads TGTGCCAGCAGTTTCTCGAAAACCCCGGAGTCAGCAACGAACACTGAAGCTTTCTTT.

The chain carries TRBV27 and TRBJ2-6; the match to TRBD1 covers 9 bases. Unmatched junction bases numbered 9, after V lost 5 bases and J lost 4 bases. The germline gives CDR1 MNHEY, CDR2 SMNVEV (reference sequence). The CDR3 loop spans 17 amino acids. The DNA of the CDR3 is TGTGCCAGCAGTCCGGGGACAGGGCGCTGGGGGGCCAACGTCCTGACTTTC. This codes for CASSPGTGRWGANVLTF. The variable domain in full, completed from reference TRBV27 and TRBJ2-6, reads EAQVTQNPRYLITVTGKKLTVTCSQNMNHEYMSWYRQDPGLGLRQIYYSMNVEVTDKGDVPEGYKVSRKEKRNFPLILESPSPNQTSLYFCASSPGTGRWGANVLTFGAGSRLTVL.

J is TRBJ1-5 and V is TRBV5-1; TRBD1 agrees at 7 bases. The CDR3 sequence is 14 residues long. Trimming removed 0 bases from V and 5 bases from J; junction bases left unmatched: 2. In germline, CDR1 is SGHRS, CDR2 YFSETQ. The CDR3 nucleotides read TGCGCCAGCAGCTTGGGCCAGGGGGATCAGCCCCAGCATTTT. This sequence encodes CASSLGQGDQPQHF.

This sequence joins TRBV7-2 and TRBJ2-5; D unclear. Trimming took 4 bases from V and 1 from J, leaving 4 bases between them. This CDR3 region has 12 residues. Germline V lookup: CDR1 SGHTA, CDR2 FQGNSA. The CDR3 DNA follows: TGTGCCAGCAGCTCGTCCCAAGAGACCCAGTACTTC. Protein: CASSSSQETQYF. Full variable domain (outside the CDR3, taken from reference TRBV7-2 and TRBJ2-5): GAGVSQSPSNKVTEKGKDVELRCDPISGHTALYWYRQSLGQGLEFLIYFQGNSAPDKSGLPSDRFSAERTGGSVSTLTIQRTQQEDSAVYLCASSSSQETQYFGPGTRLLVL.

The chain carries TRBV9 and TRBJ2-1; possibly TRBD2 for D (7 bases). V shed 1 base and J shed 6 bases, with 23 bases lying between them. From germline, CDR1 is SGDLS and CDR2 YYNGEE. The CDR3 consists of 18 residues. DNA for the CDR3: TGTGCCAGCAGCGTAAGGGGGGGGGAAGGGAGGAGGGCCAATGAGCAGTTCTTC. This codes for CASSVRGGEGRRANEQFF.

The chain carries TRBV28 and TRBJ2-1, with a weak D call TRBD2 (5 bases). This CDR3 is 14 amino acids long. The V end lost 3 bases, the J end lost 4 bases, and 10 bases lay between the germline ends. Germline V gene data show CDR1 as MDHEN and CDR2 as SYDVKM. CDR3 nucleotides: TGTGCCAGCAGTTTGGACTTCATTTACAATGAGCAGTTCTTC. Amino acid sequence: CASSLDFIYNEQFF.

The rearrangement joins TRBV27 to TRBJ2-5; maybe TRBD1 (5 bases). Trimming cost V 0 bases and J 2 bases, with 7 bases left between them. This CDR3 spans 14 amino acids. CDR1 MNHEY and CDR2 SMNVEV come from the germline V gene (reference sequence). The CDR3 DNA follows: TGTGCCAGCAGTTTATCGGGGCAGCAAGAGACCCAGTACTTC. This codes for CASSLSGQQETQYF.

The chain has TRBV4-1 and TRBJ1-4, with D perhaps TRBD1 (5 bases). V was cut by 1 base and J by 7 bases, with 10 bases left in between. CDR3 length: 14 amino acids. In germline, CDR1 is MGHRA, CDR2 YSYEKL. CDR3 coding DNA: TGCGCCAGCAGCCAAGGGCAGGGTCCTGAAAAACTGTTTTTT. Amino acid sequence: CASSQGQGPEKLFF.

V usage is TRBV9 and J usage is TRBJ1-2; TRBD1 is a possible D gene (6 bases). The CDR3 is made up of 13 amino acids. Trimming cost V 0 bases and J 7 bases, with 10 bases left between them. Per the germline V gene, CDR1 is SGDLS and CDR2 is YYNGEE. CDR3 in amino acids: CASSVVTGLGYTF. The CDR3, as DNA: TGTGCCAGCAGCGTAGTGACAGGTCTTGGCTACACCTTC.

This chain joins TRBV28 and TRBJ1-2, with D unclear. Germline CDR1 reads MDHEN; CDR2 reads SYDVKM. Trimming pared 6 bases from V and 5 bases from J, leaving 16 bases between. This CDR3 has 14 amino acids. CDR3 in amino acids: CASSPDTPWYGYTF. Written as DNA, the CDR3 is TGTGCCAGCAGCCCCGACACGCCGTGGTATGGCTACACCTTC.

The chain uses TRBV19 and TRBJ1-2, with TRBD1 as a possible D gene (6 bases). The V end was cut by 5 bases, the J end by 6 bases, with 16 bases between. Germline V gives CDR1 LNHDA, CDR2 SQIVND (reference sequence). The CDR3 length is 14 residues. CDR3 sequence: CASSLQGYTDGYTF. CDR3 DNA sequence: TGTGCCAGTAGTCTACAGGGATATACCGATGGCTACACCTTC. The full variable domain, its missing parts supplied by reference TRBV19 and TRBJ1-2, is DGGITQSPKYLFRKEGQNVTLSCEQNLNHDAMYWYRQDPGQGLRLIYYSQIVNDFQKGDIAEGYSVSREKKESFPLTVTSAQKNPTAFYLCASSLQGYTDGYTFGSGTRLTVV.

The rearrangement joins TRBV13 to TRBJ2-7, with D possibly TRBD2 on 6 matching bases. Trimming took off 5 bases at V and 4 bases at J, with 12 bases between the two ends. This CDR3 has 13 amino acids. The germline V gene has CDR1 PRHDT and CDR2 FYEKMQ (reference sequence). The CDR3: CASSPTRGYEQYF. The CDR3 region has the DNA TGTGCCAGCAGCCCGACTAGAGGGTACGAGCAGTACTTC.

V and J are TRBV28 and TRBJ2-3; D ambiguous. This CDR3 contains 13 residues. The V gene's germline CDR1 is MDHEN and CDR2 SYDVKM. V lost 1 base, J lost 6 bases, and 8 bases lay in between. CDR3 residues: CASSLSIEDTQYF. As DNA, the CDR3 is TGTGCCAGCAGTTTATCGATTGAGGATACGCAGTATTTT.

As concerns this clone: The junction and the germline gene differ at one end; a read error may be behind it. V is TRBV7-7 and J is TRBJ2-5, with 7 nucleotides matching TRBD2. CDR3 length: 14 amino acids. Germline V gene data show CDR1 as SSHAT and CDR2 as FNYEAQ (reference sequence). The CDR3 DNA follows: TGTGCTAGCAGCTTAGCGGGTCTTAGCGAGACCCAGTACTTC. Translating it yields CASSLAGLSETQYF.

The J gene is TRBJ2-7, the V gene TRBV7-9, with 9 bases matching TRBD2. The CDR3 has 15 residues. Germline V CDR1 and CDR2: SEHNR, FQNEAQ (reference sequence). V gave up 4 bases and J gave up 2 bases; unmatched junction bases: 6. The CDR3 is CASSSSSGAPYEQYF. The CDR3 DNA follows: TGTGCCAGCAGCTCCTCTAGCGGGGCACCCTACGAGCAGTACTTC.